This TCR beta chain was captured by sequencing in a study of T-cell memory formation after mild COVID-19. Study at large: For the most part, TCR clusters were specific to one donor.

With regard to this clonotype: The antigen is not known.

Via MiXCR, TCRdb re-called the 5' RACE reads, giving one row per CDR3 protein. The table includes around 200,000 distinct CDR3 sequences, 27% detected once. Study findings and constraints: Clones that contracted from day 15 to 85 had balanced CD4/CD8; later expanders were CD4+ biased.

The specimen was PBMCs or a T cell subset sorted from them (not recorded which). This TCR was recovered from an adult woman who had mild COVID-19 (a few samples of this study predate the infection). Cell type and time point are not known.

The CDR3, as DNA: TGTGCCAGCAGCTTGGCCGCAGGGCTGAACACTGAAGCTTTCTTT. This encodes CASSLAAGLNTEAFF. The rearrangement uses TRBV5-5 and TRBJ1-1, with a weak D call TRBD1 (5 bases). Germline V gene sequence: CDR1 SGHKS, CDR2 YYEKEE (reference sequence). The CDR3 length is 15 residues. The ends were cut back, 0 bases at V and 0 bases at J, with 9 bases in the middle.